This T cell receptor (beta chain) derives from a study of T cells after posttransplantation cyclophosphamide (TCRdb year 2016). About the investigation overall: T cell repertoire reconstitution was tracked by TRB sequencing after myeloablative bone marrow transplantation in which posttransplantation cyclophosphamide was used as GVHD prophylaxis. Antigen receptor sequencing covered samples from a few dozen PTCy-treated patients and fewer than 20 of their related bone marrow donors. Blood from every one of the roughly 30 PTCy patients who had 1-year posttransplant specimens underwent TRB sequencing. In 3 patients, TRB sequencing was also performed on up to 3 more blood samples taken 2 to 5.2 years after transplant, and in 4 patients, pretransplant blood was also TRB-sequenced. Because TRA and TRB clonality were tightly correlated in fewer than 10 samples, subsequent TCR analyses were focused on TRB only. Public TRB sequences were queried against a database of over 3,000 sequences associated with responses to pathogens, tumor antigens, self-antigens and alloantigens.

Note on this clone: Its antigen remains undetermined. Base qualities are not at hand, and no much larger clone is one base apart.

Genomic DNA was the input for TRB sequencing, which was run either with the immunoSEQ assay at survey resolution or with the hsTCRB kit. The published analysis was carried out like this. Initial read processing used immunoSEQ software, and repertoire analyses used the LymphoSeq R package. Clonality was computed as 1 minus normalized Shannon entropy, and a Gini coefficient was also calculated for each TRB dataset. Phenotypes of unsorted samples were inferred by mapping TRB sequences from sorted subsets of the recipient or donor onto unsorted samples of the same recipient. TCRdb carries this immuneACCESS record with in-frame sequences only. Its versions omit some clonotypes, under half of them owing to an unresolved V gene in the studies checked, with the rest unexplained. V, J and clone size are taken as reported in that table, and D and trimming were inferred from the DNA itself. In this sample the table shows some 17,000 clones, roughly 80% of which occur a single time. The ten largest account for around a third of the sample.

The CDR3 starts with the cysteine, ends with the phenylalanine, and has 14 residues. Just the 42-base CDR3 DNA is kept, in frame starting at base 1. CDR1 and CDR2 were assigned from the germline V gene as SQVTM and ANQGSEA. Unmatched junction bases come to 9, with V trimmed by 5 bases and J by 7 bases. This specimen's treatment or condition label, interpreted: high-dose cyclophosphamide on days +3 and +4 as single-agent GVHD prophylaxis. Busulfan and fludarabine conditioning, a related or unrelated marrow graft, and cyclophosphamide on days +3 and +4 were given to PTCy patients. PTCy-treated patients were drawn from a prospective multi-institutional clinical trial. Peripheral blood and bone marrow mononuclear cells were isolated by Ficoll-Hypaque density centrifugation and cryopreserved. CD4+ and CD8+ T cells, including naive and memory subsets, were sorted by FACS using a FACSAria II. Broader findings and caveats from the paper: The TRB repertoires of T cells infiltrating skin or GI tract showed only limited overlap with the TRB repertoires of T cells in blood. At 1-2 months, donor-recipient similarity was low but rose over the first year, and the later blood repertoires were often dominated by donor CD8+ memory clones. Across a few dozen patients, TRB clonality was highly associated with recipient CMV seropositivity and CMV reactivation, and diversity in PTCy patients was similar to diversity in CNI/methotrexate controls.

This clonotype originated in a female patient between 40 and 50 years old who received an allogeneic stem cell transplant from a related donor, was CMV-positive, and had no GVHD. Some T cells may derive from the graft donor when a transplant has been performed. This chain joins TRBV29-1 to TRBJ2-1; TRBD1 matches 9 bases in the middle. The sequencing used CD8+ T cells sorted from PBMCs, collected approximately 2,000 days after a stem cell transplant with posttransplant cyclophosphamide. The nucleotide sequence reads as follows: TGCAGCGTTTTGGGCGGACAGGGGAGGAATGAGCAGTTCTTC. Its translation is CSVLGGQGRNEQFF.